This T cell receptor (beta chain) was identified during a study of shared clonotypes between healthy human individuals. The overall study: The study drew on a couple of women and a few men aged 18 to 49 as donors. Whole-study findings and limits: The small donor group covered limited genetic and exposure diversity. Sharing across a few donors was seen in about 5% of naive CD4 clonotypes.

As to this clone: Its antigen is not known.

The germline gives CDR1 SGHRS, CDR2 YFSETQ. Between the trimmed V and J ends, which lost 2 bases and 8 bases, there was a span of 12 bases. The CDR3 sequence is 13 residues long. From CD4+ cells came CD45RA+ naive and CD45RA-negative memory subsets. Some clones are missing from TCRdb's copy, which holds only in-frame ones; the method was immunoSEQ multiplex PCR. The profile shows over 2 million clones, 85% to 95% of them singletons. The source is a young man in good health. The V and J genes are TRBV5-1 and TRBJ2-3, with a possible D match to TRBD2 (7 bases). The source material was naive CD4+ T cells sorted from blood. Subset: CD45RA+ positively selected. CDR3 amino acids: CASSFPGEGTQYF. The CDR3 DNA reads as TGCGCCAGCAGCTTCCCAGGGGAGGGTACGCAGTATTTT.